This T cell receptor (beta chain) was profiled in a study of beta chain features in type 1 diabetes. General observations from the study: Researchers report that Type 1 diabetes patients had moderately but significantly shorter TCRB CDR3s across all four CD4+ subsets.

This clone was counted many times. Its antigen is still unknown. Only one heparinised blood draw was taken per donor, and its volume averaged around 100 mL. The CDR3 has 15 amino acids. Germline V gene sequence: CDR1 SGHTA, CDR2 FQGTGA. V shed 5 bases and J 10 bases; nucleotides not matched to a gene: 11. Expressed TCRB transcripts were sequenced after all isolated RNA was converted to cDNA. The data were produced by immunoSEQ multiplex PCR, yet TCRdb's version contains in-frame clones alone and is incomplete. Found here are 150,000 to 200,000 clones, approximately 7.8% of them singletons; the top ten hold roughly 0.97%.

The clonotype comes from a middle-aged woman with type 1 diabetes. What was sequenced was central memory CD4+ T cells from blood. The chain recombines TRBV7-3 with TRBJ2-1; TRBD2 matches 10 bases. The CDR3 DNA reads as TGTGCCAGCAGCGCCTTTAGCGGGGGGTCCGGAGAGCAGTTCTTC. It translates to CASSAFSGGSGEQFF.